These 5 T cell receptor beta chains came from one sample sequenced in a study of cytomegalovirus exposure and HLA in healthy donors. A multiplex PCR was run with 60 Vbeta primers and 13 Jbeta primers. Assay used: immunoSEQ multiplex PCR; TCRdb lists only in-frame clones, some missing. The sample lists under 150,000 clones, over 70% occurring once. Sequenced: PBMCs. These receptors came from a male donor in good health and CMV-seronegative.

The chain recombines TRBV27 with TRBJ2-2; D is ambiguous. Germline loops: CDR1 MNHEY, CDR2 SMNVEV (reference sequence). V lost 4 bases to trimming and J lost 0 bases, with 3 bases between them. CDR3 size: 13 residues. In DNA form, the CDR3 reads TGTGCCAGCAGTTACTCGAACACCGGGGAGCTGTTTTTT. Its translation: CASSYSNTGELFF.

CDR3: CASGRLGVTEAFF. CDR3 bases: TGTGCCAGCGGTAGATTAGGGGTTACTGAAGCTTTCTTT. This chain uses TRBV27 with TRBJ1-1, with D possibly TRBD1 on 5 matching bases. The V gene's germline CDR1 is MNHEY and CDR2 SMNVEV (reference sequence). The CDR3 has 13 residues. V dropped 8 bases and J dropped 5 bases, with 15 bases sitting between them.

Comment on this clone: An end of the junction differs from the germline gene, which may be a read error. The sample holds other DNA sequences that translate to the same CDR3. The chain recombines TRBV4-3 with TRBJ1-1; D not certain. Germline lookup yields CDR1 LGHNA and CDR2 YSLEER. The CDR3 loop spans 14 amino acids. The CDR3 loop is CASSQEGMNTEAFF. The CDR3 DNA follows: TGCGCCAGCAGTCAAGAGGGCATGAACACTGAAGCTTTCTTT.

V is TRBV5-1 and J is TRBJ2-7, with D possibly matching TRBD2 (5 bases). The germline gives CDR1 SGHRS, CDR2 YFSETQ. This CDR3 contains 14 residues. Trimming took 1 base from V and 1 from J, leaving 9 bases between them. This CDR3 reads CASSLFSGSYEQYF. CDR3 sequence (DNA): TGCGCCAGCAGCTTGTTCTCGGGGTCCTACGAGCAGTACTTC.

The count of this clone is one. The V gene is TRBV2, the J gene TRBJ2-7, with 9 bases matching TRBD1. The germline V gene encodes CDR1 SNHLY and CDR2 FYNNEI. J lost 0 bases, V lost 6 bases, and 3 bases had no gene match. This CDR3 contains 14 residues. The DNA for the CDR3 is TGTGCCAGCAGGGGACAGGGACTCTCCTACGAGCAGTACTTC. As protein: CASRGQGLSYEQYF. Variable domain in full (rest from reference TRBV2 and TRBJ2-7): EPEVTQTPSHQVTQMGQEVILRCVPISNHLYFYWYRQILGQKVEFLVSFYNNEISEKSEIFDDQFSVERPDGSNFTLKIRSTKLEDSAMYFCASRGQGLSYEQYFGPGTRLTVT.